The 7 T cell receptor beta chains listed next were all sequenced from one sample in a study of T cell changes during pregnancy in multiple sclerosis. Clones were sequenced by immunoSEQ multiplex PCR, and TCRdb holds only the in-frame ones, with some missing. The data contain roughly 29,000 clones, roughly nine tenths of them singletons. This material consisted of CD8+ T cells from peripheral blood mononuclear cells, taken before pregnancy. The receptors here all came from a female donor with multiple sclerosis, enrolled in a pregnancy study.

The chain has TRBV10-3 and TRBJ2-1; the match to TRBD2 covers 11 bases. The trim removed 6 bases at V and 5 bases at J, leaving 18 bases unmatched. CDR3 length equals 19 residues. Per germline, CDR1 ENHRY and CDR2 SYGVKD. The CDR3 nucleotides read TGTGCCATCAGAGTACCTGTCCTATCTAGCGGGGGGACCGACAATGAGCAGTTCTTC. It translates to CAIRVPVLSSGGTDNEQFF.

This clone was observed once. J is TRBJ2-1 and V is TRBV2; D is undetermined. Germline values: CDR1 SNHLY, CDR2 FYNNEI. The germline V and J ends were trimmed by 3 bases and 6 bases, with 9 bases remaining between them. The CDR3 has 13 residues. The CDR3 sequence is CASSDWAGNEQFF. The CDR3 DNA reads TGTGCCAGCAGTGATTGGGCAGGCAATGAGCAGTTCTTC.

This chain links TRBV13 with TRBJ2-3; 9 nucleotides agree with TRBD2. The CDR3 runs to 15 residues. Trimming removed 4 bases from V and 2 bases from J; junction bases left unmatched: 4. Germline V lookup: CDR1 PRHDT, CDR2 FYEKMQ (reference sequence). The CDR3: CASSSTSGPTDTQYF. For the CDR3, the DNA is TGTGCCAGCAGCTCGACTAGCGGTCCCACAGATACGCAGTATTTT.

The CDR3 loop reads CASSFQTANTGELFF. Written as DNA, the CDR3 is TGTGCCAGCAGTTTTCAGACAGCGAACACCGGGGAGCTGTTTTTT. V usage is TRBV6-1 and J usage is TRBJ2-2; tentatively, D is TRBD1 (5 bases). Trimming removed 5 bases from V and 0 bases from J, with 10 bases in between. Germline CDR1 and CDR2: MNHNS and SASEGT. CDR3 length: 15 amino acids.

The gene calls are TRBV28 and TRBJ2-3; D is possibly TRBD2 (6 bases). Trimming took off 5 bases at V and 2 bases at J, with 17 bases between the two ends. This CDR3 is 16 amino acids long. The germline gives CDR1 MDHEN, CDR2 SYDVKM. Here the CDR3 DNA reads TGTGCCAGCAGTCGCGGGAACCCTATTTTCACAGATACGCAGTATTTT. Amino acids: CASSRGNPIFTDTQYF.

This clone was observed once. The rearrangement links TRBV7-6 to TRBJ2-7, with D possibly TRBD2 on 5 matching bases. The CDR3 is 14 residues long. V was trimmed by 2 bases and J by 0 bases, leaving 8 bases between them. The germline V gene encodes CDR1 SGHVS and CDR2 FNYEAQ. The CDR3 coding sequence is TGTGCCAGCAGCTTACGAGGGTACTCCTACGAGCAGTACTTC. Encoded protein: CASSLRGYSYEQYF.

The V gene is TRBV28, the J gene TRBJ1-1; 9 nucleotides align to TRBD1. The V gene's germline CDR1 is MDHEN and CDR2 SYDVKM. V dropped 3 bases and J dropped 4; count of bases not matched to a gene: 6. The CDR3 contains 15 residues. CDR3 amino acids: CASSFVVTGGTEAFF. CDR3 nucleotide sequence: TGTGCCAGCAGTTTCGTCGTGACAGGGGGCACTGAAGCTTTCTTT.